This TCR beta chain derives from a study of T cells in Graves' hyperthyroidism and ophthalmopathy (dated by TCRdb to the late 2010s). Study-level background: Peripheral blood samples were taken at the time of initial diagnosis, prior to any treatment. A discovery cohort of about a hundred patients, 43 with Graves' ophthalmopathy and about 60 with stable Graves' hyperthyroidism, was used to find distinguishing TCR V-J signatures. Prospective prediction of ophthalmopathy was tested in an independent validation cohort of 18 to 20 hyperthyroidism patients and 17 patients who later progressed to ophthalmopathy. The roughly 99 discovery patients were divided at random into training and test sets in a 7:3 ratio. In addition, the study compared T-cell repertoires in thyroid tissue and in blood from over 5 Graves' hyperthyroidism patients. After blood sampling, hyperthyroidism patients were treated with methimazole at a starting dose of 30 mg daily, and ophthalmopathy patients were treated with high-dose intravenous methylprednisolone. According to the paper, TCR Vbeta CDR3 sequencing was carried out on approximately 140 peripheral blood samples, which came from more than 40 ophthalmopathy, roughly 75 hyperthyroidism and about 17 progressor patients.

The germline V gene encodes CDR1 GTSNPN and CDR2 SVGIG (reference sequence). From the cysteine through the phenylalanine, the CDR3 covers 11 amino acids. The entry retains the CDR3 DNA only, 33 bases that are in frame from base 1. Beyond this particular receptor, the publication reports: Sample size was not statistically predetermined, and blinding of investigators to group allocation was not performed. In validation, the model predicted progression to ophthalmopathy with 55% to 71% sensitivity and approximately 78% specificity, a median of around six months before onset. Most expanded thyroid clonotypes (frequency above 0.001) were also detected in blood, a finding suggesting that blood repertoires may reflect thyroid immune responses. A model built on a 13 V-J signature distinguished ophthalmopathy from stable hyperthyroidism, reaching around 88% sensitivity and about 81% specificity in cross-validation and 80%/75% in testing.

This clonotype was seen ten or more times. Its cognate antigen has yet to be identified. No base quality values were provided; no much bigger clone lies one nucleotide off. Ophthalmopathy patients had moderately to severely active disease, with a Clinical Activity Score of 3 or more, a NOSPECS grade of 4 or more, and a disease duration of less than 3 months. The study excluded patients with uncontrolled infections, other autoimmune diseases, pregnancy or lactation. Diagnoses were based on clinical symptoms, serum thyroxine and TRAb, thyroid ultrasound and orbital computed tomography. PBMCs were isolated from about 9.1 ml of fresh peripheral blood by Ficoll-Paque density gradient centrifugation. Total RNA was extracted with Trizol reagent, and quality was checked on an Agilent 2100 Bioanalyzer. The TCR beta CDR3 regions were amplified from the RNA transcripts. The TCR CDR3 was subjected to a first round of RT-PCR using the HTBI primer set and the Qiagen OneStep RT-PCR kit. Libraries were constructed in a second round of multiplex PCR, after which size selection and purification were performed. Sequencing of the libraries was done on an Illumina HiSeq2000 using paired-end 100 bp reads. The study's own analysis went as follows. SOAPnuke was used to process the raw data, removing reads that contained adapters or uncalled bases, had a mean Phred below 15, or lacked an exact match to the constant primer or identifier. High-quality paired reads were merged with COPE v1.2.5, and unique nucleotide sequences were defined as clonotypes. Clonotypes were aligned to IMGT TRBV, TRBD and TRBJ reference segments using MiTCR v1.1. The analysis included only V-J combinations with a frequency above 0.0001, which together covered roughly 99% of the repertoires. The TCS score was defined as F50 (clonal expansion) divided by E x V (chaos), with BLOSUM62-based TCRdist calculated between CDR3 peptides within each V-J. Welch's t-statistics and random forest reduced around 550 V-J features to 13, which were used in a naive Bayes classifier (R e1071). The public sequencing data were trimmed at Q25 with fastp and processed into clonotypes with MiXCR by TCRdb, which kept only in-frame beta chains. Rows are unified per CDR3 protein, each entry keeping the most common DNA and genes. The V and J calls shown here were made by TCRdb, not taken from the authors' results. The sample table lists around 570,000 distinct CDR3 sequences, around 20% of them with a count of one. The top ten constitute about 45% of the sample.

The sequencing sample was made of blood. This clonotype originated in a man between 40 and 49 years old with Graves' ophthalmopathy. The sequence joins TRBV30 to TRBJ2-7; 7 of the junction bases match TRBD2. The DNA is TGTGCTTTGACTAGCAACTACGAGCAGTACTTC. Protein translation: CALTSNYEQYF.